This T cell receptor (beta chain) was identified during a study of T cells in localized non-small cell lung cancer. Broader study findings: Uninvolved adjacent lung had the highest recorded T cell clonality, with tumor below it.

Clones were read by immunoSEQ multiplex PCR, and TCRdb kept only the in-frame ones, dropping some. The sample records roughly 4,700 clones, 32% being singletons. With regard to this clone: Antigen unknown.

The specimen comprised lung tumor tissue, sampled before any cancer treatment. The source of this sequence is a woman between 40 and 69 years old with stage II squamous cell lung carcinoma.

The DNA of the CDR3 is TGTGCCAGCAGAGCCAGCGGGAGGGTTGGCGAGCAGTACTTC. As protein: CASRASGRVGEQYF. The chain employs TRBV28 and TRBJ2-7; 10 nucleotides match TRBD2. V shed 6 bases and J 6 bases; nucleotides not matched to a gene: 8. Germline V gives CDR1 MDHEN, CDR2 SYDVKM. The CDR3 is 14 amino acids.